This TCR beta chain originates from a study of T cell responses to AZD1222 COVID-19 vaccine. Study-level findings and limits: Baseline testing showed seropositivity in only 5 or 6 AZD1222 recipients.

This clone came up once. The antigen is undetermined. V lost 5 bases and J lost 5, with 19 bases in between. From germline, CDR1 is MNHEY and CDR2 SMNVEV (reference sequence). The CDR3 covers 15 residues. Clones were sequenced by immunoSEQ multiplex PCR, and TCRdb holds only the in-frame ones, with some missing. The sample shows 180,000 or so clones, roughly nine tenths of them seen only once. The sequenced sample was peripheral blood, obtained 28 days after the second AZD1222 dose. The genes are TRBV27 and TRBJ2-7; weak D call: TRBD1 (6 bases). This TCR was recovered from an adult who received the AZD1222 COVID-19 vaccine. Written as DNA, the CDR3 is TGTGCCAGCAGTCCCCTCCGACAGGCGGCGGACGAGCAGTACTTC. This codes for CASSPLRQAADEQYF.